This T cell receptor beta chain was recorded in a study of spatial heterogeneity in lung cancer. Time point denoted: blood at routine non-recurrence follow-up after resection. One entry per CDR3 protein, called by TCRdb with MiXCR from the 5' RACE reads. The table lists about 38,000 distinct CDR3 sequences, approximately 7.5% of them singletons. This clonotype was detected ten times or more. The CDR3 runs 15 residues. Trimming took 5 bases from V and 5 from J, leaving 17 bases between them. CDR1 and CDR2 (germline): SGHVT, SQSDAQ. Sequenced here: PBMCs, sampled at follow-up. The TCR sequence derives from a male donor with early-stage non-small cell lung cancer. The chain is built from TRBV7-4 and TRBJ2-3; D remains ambiguous. The CDR3 region is CASSPTQRAGDTQYF. For the CDR3, the DNA is TGTGCCAGCAGCCCCACGCAGCGCGCCGGAGATACGCAGTATTTT.